Following are 20 T cell receptor beta chains from one sample sequenced in a study of OX40 agonist ivuxolimab in advanced cancers. TCRdb's table, derived via immunoSEQ multiplex PCR, lists solely in-frame clones and lacks some. The sample lists about 80,000 clones, about 86% occurring once. This sample comprised CD4+ or CD8+ T cells sorted from blood, obtained in a trial of the OX40 agonist ivuxolimab. These receptors were taken from an adult with an advanced solid tumor such as melanoma, head and neck, liver or kidney cancer.

The genes are TRBV7-2 and TRBJ2-5; D call uncertain. Trimming pared 1 base from V and 0 bases from J, leaving 6 bases between. This CDR3 has 14 amino acids. Per the germline V gene, CDR1 is SGHTA and CDR2 is FQGNSA. CDR3 region: CASSLVGYQETQYF. In DNA form, the CDR3 reads TGTGCCAGCAGCTTAGTCGGGTACCAAGAGACCCAGTACTTC. Looking up the rest from reference TRBV7-2 and TRBJ2-5 gives the full variable domain: GAGVSQSPSNKVTEKGKDVELRCDPISGHTALYWYRQSLGQGLEFLIYFQGNSAPDKSGLPSDRFSAERTGGSVSTLTIQRTQQEDSAVYLCASSLVGYQETQYFGPGTRLLVL.

The chain has TRBV6-5 and TRBJ2-1; 8 bases line up with TRBD2. This CDR3 spans 14 amino acids. Germline V CDR1 and CDR2: MNHEY, SVGAGI. V dropped 8 bases and J dropped 5; count of bases not matched to a gene: 8. CDR3 nucleotides: TGTGCCAGCGCCGTGGGCGGGAGGAACAATGAGCAGTTCTTC. Protein: CASAVGGRNNEQFF.

The rearrangement uses TRBV19 and TRBJ1-5; 7 bases match TRBD1. Looked up from germline, CDR1 is LNHDA and CDR2 is SQIVND (reference sequence). The CDR3 has 16 amino acids. V was clipped by 1 base and J by 4 bases; unmatched bases: 7. As DNA, the CDR3 is TGTGCCAGTAGTATAGTGGAGGGGGCCCCAAATCAGCCCCAGCATTTT. It is translated as CASSIVEGAPNQPQHF. Full variable domain (outside the CDR3, taken from reference TRBV19 and TRBJ1-5): DGGITQSPKYLFRKEGQNVTLSCEQNLNHDAMYWYRQDPGQGLRLIYYSQIVNDFQKGDIAEGYSVSREKKESFPLTVTSAQKNPTAFYLCASSIVEGAPNQPQHFGDGTRLSIL.

V usage is TRBV1 and J usage is TRBJ1-6; the table's D call, TRBD1, has no DNA check behind it. TRBV1 is reported as a pseudogene. The CDR3 sequence is 17 residues long. Here the CDR3 reads CTSRRTGGPPYNSPLHF. In nucleotides, the CDR3 is TGCACCAGCAGACGGACAGGGGGGCCCCCCTATAATTCACCCCTCCACTTT.

The CDR3 sequence is CASSPLGPNTGELFF. DNA for the CDR3: TGTGCCAGCTCACCGCTAGGGCCGAACACCGGGGAGCTGTTTTTT. This chain uses TRBV18 with TRBJ2-2; no definite D call. CDR1 and CDR2 from the germline V gene are KGHSH and LQKENI. The V and J ends lost 3 bases and 0 bases respectively, with 8 bases between them. The CDR3 is 15 residues long.

The chain couples TRBV5-6 to TRBJ1-2; D is perhaps TRBD1 (6 bases). Germline V gene lookup returns CDR1 SGHDT and CDR2 YYEEEE. V gave up 1 base and J gave up 1 base, with 17 bases separating them. This CDR3 is 17 amino acids long. Here the CDR3 DNA reads TGTGCCAGCAGCTTGCTGGGGGCCGGGCTTCTTAACTATGGCTACACCTTC. It codes for CASSLLGAGLLNYGYTF.

The chain joins TRBV5-1 to TRBJ2-3; the match to TRBD2 covers 13 bases. The CDR3 is 16 amino acids. The germline gives CDR1 SGHRS, CDR2 YFSETQ. J was trimmed by 6 bases and V by 4 bases; bases with no gene match: 8. The CDR3 is CASSLTSGGPSDTQYF. The CDR3 nucleotides are TGCGCCAGCAGCCTGACTAGCGGGGGGCCCTCCGATACGCAGTATTTT. Drawing the rest from reference TRBV5-1 and TRBJ2-3, the complete variable domain is KAGVTQTPRYLIKTRGQQVTLSCSPISGHRSVSWYQQTPGQGLQFLFEYFSETQRNKGNFPGRFSGRQFSNSRSEMNVSTLELGDSALYLCASSLTSGGPSDTQYFGPGTRLTVL.

Details on this clone: The sample carries other DNA sequences with the same CDR3. The chain has TRBV5-5 and TRBJ2-5; maybe TRBD2 (6 bases). The V end lost 0 bases, the J end lost 1 base, and 13 bases lay between the germline ends. CDR1 is SGHKS and CDR2 is YYEKEE in the germline V gene (reference sequence). The CDR3 runs 16 residues. The CDR3 DNA is TGTGCCAGCAGCTTGGCCCCGGGACTGGGCCAAGAGACCCAGTACTTC. Protein: CASSLAPGLGQETQYF.

The chain joins TRBV7-3 to TRBJ2-3; no reliable D call. Trimming cost V 5 bases and J 1 base, with 7 bases left between them. The CDR3 sequence is 13 residues long. Looked up from germline, CDR1 is SGHTA and CDR2 is FQGTGA. The chain's CDR3 is CASSRTRTDTQYF. CDR3 sequence (DNA): TGTGCCAGCAGCCGTACCCGCACAGATACGCAGTATTTT. The full variable domain, with the rest looked up from reference TRBV7-3 and TRBJ2-3, is GAGVSQTPSNKVTEKGKYVELRCDPISGHTALYWYRQSLGQGPEFLIYFQGTGAADDSGLPNDRFFAVRPEGSVSTLKIQRTERGDSAVYLCASSRTRTDTQYFGPGTRLTVL.

The chain uses TRBV28 and TRBJ1-6; TRBD1 matches 7 bases. V shed 11 bases, J shed 8 bases, and the junction held 12 bases outside the gene matches. Germline CDR1 MDHEN, CDR2 SYDVKM. The CDR3 runs 14 residues. CDR3 in DNA: TGTGCCTCGACCGGGGGGACAGACTATTCACCCCTCCACTTT. This gives the protein CASTGGTDYSPLHF. The whole variable domain, remainder taken from reference TRBV28 and TRBJ1-6, is DVKVTQSSRYLVKRTGEKVFLECVQDMDHENMFWYRQDPGLGLRLIYFSYDVKMKEKGDIPEGYSVSREKKERFSLILESASTNQTSMYLCASTGGTDYSPLHFGNGTRLTVT.

The chain carries TRBV12-5 and TRBJ2-1, with D possibly TRBD2 on 6 matching bases. CDR1 LGHNT and CDR2 FRNRAP come from the germline V gene. The V and J ends lost 3 bases and 9 bases respectively, with 9 bases between them. This CDR3 region has 12 residues. CDR3 in DNA: TGTGCTAGTGGTTTCCGGGACTCTGAGCAGTTCTTC. Encoded protein: CASGFRDSEQFF.

This rearrangement joins TRBV4-3 to TRBJ2-7, with D possibly being TRBD1 (6 bases). V gave up 5 bases and J gave up 7 bases, with 15 bases separating them. The V gene's germline CDR1 is LGHNA and CDR2 YSLEER. There are 13 residues in the CDR3. CDR3 amino acids: CASSAGEGTEQYF. In DNA form, the CDR3 reads TGCGCCAGCAGCGCAGGGGAAGGTACGGAGCAGTACTTC.

The chain couples TRBV7-2 to TRBJ1-5; tentative D call: TRBD1 (5 bases). The CDR3 extends over 13 amino acids. From germline, CDR1 is SGHTA and CDR2 FQGNSA. V shed 4 bases and J shed 1 base, with 5 bases lying between them. This CDR3 is CASSWGSNQPQHF. The CDR3 DNA reads as TGTGCCAGCAGCTGGGGGAGCAATCAGCCCCAGCATTTT.

This sequence joins TRBV7-8 and TRBJ2-7; D gene ambiguous. Germline lookup yields CDR1 SGHVS and CDR2 FQNEAQ. This CDR3 is 13 amino acids long. The V end lost 3 bases, the J end lost 4 bases, and 10 bases lay between the germline ends. This CDR3 reads CASSFGGSYEQYF. Here the CDR3 DNA reads TGTGCCAGCAGCTTTGGTGGCAGTTACGAGCAGTACTTC.

The genes are TRBV7-2 and TRBJ2-2; TRBD2 matches 11 bases. Germline V gene lookup returns CDR1 SGHTA and CDR2 FQGNSA. With V trimmed by 5 bases and J by 7 bases, 3 bases remained unmatched. There are 14 residues in the CDR3. CDR3 DNA: TGTGCCAGCAGCCCCGGGACTAGCGGCGGGGAGCTGTTTTTT. This encodes CASSPGTSGGELFF. The full variable domain, in which reference TRBV7-2 and TRBJ2-2 provide the parts outside the CDR3, is GAGVSQSPSNKVTEKGKDVELRCDPISGHTALYWYRQSLGQGLEFLIYFQGNSAPDKSGLPSDRFSAERTGGSVSTLTIQRTQQEDSAVYLCASSPGTSGGELFFGEGSRLTVL.

V is TRBV28 and J is TRBJ1-5, with D maybe TRBD1 (5 bases). V dropped 2 bases and J dropped 7 bases, with 15 bases sitting between them. Germline CDR1 MDHEN, CDR2 SYDVKM. The CDR3 is 15 amino acids. The chain's CDR3 is CASSLDPSGTQPQHF. The CDR3 nucleotides read TGTGCCAGCAGTTTAGACCCCTCAGGGACCCAGCCCCAGCATTTT.

V is TRBV11-2 and J is TRBJ2-7, with 12 nucleotides matching TRBD2. The CDR3 extends over 15 amino acids. With 3 bases clipped from V and 4 bases from J, the junction kept 4 bases outside the gene matches. CDR1 SGHAT and CDR2 FQNNGV come from the germline V gene. The CDR3 sequence is CASSFTSGGPYEQYF. The CDR3 DNA is TGTGCCAGCAGCTTCACTAGCGGGGGGCCGTACGAGCAGTACTTC.

The chain links TRBV28 to TRBJ1-6, with a possible D match to TRBD1 (6 bases). CDR3 length equals 14 residues. Germline CDR1 MDHEN, CDR2 SYDVKM. V was pared by 7 bases and J by 3 bases, with 10 bases between. The CDR3 is CASTTGLYNSPLHF. CDR3 nucleotides: TGTGCCAGCACTACAGGGCTCTATAATTCACCCCTCCACTTT.

The V call is TRBV7-9, the J call TRBJ1-4, with a possible D match to TRBD1 (5 bases). Trimming stripped 1 base from V and 8 bases from J, with 14 bases between. The CDR3 runs 15 residues. Germline CDR1 is SEHNR and CDR2 is FQNEAQ (reference sequence). CDR3 in amino acids: CASSLVRQGGEKLFF. Written as DNA, the CDR3 is TGTGCCAGCAGCTTAGTACGGCAGGGCGGCGAAAAACTGTTTTTT.

This clone occurred a few times. J is TRBJ2-3 and V is TRBV7-3; a possible D gene is TRBD2 (6 bases). Trimming left V 4 bases short and J 5 bases short, with 10 bases between. This CDR3 is built from 13 residues. Germline CDR1 and CDR2: SGHTA and FQGTGA. The CDR3 reads CASSSGLRDTQYF. CDR3 bases: TGTGCCAGCAGCTCGGGACTGAGAGATACGCAGTATTTT.